Included here is one TCR beta chain sequence, with context. Its antigen has not been determined. No qualities accompany the bases; no much larger clone lies one base away. TCRbeta CDR3 regions were amplified from genomic DNA using the immunoSEQ Assay, a bias-controlled multiplex PCR. The authors' analysis ran thus. The number of nucleated cells in each sample was estimated by amplification of reference gene primers within the assay. To quantify the absolute abundance of each unique TCRbeta CDR3 rearrangement, sequence reads were collapsed and filtered. For each sample, productive Simpson clonality was calculated by taking the square root of Simpson's diversity index across productive rearrangements. TCRdb provides this immuneACCESS table in a form limited to in-frame rearrangements. Some clones are lacking; in checked studies, under half of them reflect an unresolved V gene, and why the rest are absent is not known. V, J and clone size are taken as reported in that table, and D and trimming were inferred from the DNA itself. Counted in this sample were 110,000 to 150,000 clones; about 80% of them appeared once. The top ten clones comprise around 3.1% of the sample.

Whole blood was collected in K2EDTA tubes by collaborating institutions according to the institutions' own protocols. For TCRbeta analysis, collaborators shipped samples as frozen whole blood, isolated PBMCs, or DNA extracted from either of those sample types. This sample was taken from a study of blood T cell repertoires in COVID-19 (TCRdb year 2020). About the full investigation: The collaborator samples originated in the United States, Italy and Spain and spanned the acute and convalescent phases of COVID-19. The sample metadata nearly always contained a de-identified subject ID, COVID-19 status, age in years and sex. Deeply sampled blood TCRbeta repertoires from subjects exposed to, actively infected with, or recovered from COVID-19 were included in the dataset. The material from the prospective study consisted of cDNA or gDNA derived from T cells, B-cell-depleted T cells, or PBMCs. The samples were drawn from the first 160 participants of the ongoing ImmuneRACE study and from some 1,300 subjects provided by 6 global collaborators. Where HLA class I and class II types were available, the types were taken from metadata supplied by the sample provider, not from assay-based typing. The repertoires were made available in a free public database intended to serve as a resource for research on the immune response to SARS-CoV-2. Paper-wide results and their limitations: Clinical and demographic metadata were provided uncurated, with the amount varying by source and participant.

CDR3 length: 14 amino acids, cysteine to phenylalanine. The sequence is cut down to CDR3 DNA, 42 bases in frame from base 1. As encoded in the germline V gene, CDR1 is SGHTA while CDR2 is FQGNSA. Trimming at the junction amounts to 1 base on V and 7 bases on J, and the germline ends lie 14 bases apart. Recombination linked TRBV7-2 to TRBJ2-7; possibly the D gene is TRBD2, per 6 matching bases. Sample: peripheral blood. This TCR was sampled from a woman aged 80 or older with acute or convalescent COVID-19. For the CDR3, the sequence is CASSLVVVGGEQYF. At the DNA level, the sequence is TGTGCCAGCAGCTTAGTTGTGGTCGGGGGTGAGCAGTACTTC.